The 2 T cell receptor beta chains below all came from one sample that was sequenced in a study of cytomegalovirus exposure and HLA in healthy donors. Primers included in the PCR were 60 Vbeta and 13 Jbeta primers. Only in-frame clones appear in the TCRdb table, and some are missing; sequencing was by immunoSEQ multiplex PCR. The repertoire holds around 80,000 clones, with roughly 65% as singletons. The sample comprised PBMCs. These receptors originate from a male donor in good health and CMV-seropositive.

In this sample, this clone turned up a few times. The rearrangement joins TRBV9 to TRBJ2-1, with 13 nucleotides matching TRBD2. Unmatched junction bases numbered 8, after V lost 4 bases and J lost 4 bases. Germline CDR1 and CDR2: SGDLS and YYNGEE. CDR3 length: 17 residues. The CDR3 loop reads CASSRPGGLAGYNEQFF. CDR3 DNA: TGTGCCAGCAGCCGACCTGGGGGACTAGCGGGATACAATGAGCAGTTCTTC.

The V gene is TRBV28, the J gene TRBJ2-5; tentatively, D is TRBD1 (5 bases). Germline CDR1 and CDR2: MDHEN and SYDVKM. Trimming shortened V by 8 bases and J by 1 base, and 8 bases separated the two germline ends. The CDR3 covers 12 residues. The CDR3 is CASRQGQETQYF. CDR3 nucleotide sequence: TGTGCCAGCCGTCAGGGCCAAGAGACCCAGTACTTC. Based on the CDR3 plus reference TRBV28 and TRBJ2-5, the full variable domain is DVKVTQSSRYLVKRTGEKVFLECVQDMDHENMFWYRQDPGLGLRLIYFSYDVKMKEKGDIPEGYSVSREKKERFSLILESASTNQTSMYLCASRQGQETQYFGPGTRLLVL.